This T cell receptor (beta chain) was observed in a study of T cells in Graves' hyperthyroidism and ophthalmopathy. Trimming removed 5 bases at V and 4 bases at J, with 17 bases between. The CDR3 has 15 residues. The germline CDR1 and CDR2 sequences are LNHDA and SQIVND (reference sequence). From RNA transcripts, TCR beta CDR3 regions were amplified. Primed by the HTBI set, a first-round RT-PCR was run on the TCR CDR3. TCRdb independently ran MiXCR on the multiplex PCR reads; one entry per CDR3 protein. Of 400,000 or so distinct CDR3 sequences listed, about 14% are singletons. The source material was blood. The clonotype comes from a man aged 50-59 years with Graves' ophthalmopathy. This chain links TRBV19 with TRBJ1-1; the D gene is possibly TRBD1 (5 bases). The CDR3 DNA reads TGTGCCAGTAGTCCTTTTACGGGGAGGGGCACTGAAGCTTTCTTT. It yields the protein CASSPFTGRGTEAFF.